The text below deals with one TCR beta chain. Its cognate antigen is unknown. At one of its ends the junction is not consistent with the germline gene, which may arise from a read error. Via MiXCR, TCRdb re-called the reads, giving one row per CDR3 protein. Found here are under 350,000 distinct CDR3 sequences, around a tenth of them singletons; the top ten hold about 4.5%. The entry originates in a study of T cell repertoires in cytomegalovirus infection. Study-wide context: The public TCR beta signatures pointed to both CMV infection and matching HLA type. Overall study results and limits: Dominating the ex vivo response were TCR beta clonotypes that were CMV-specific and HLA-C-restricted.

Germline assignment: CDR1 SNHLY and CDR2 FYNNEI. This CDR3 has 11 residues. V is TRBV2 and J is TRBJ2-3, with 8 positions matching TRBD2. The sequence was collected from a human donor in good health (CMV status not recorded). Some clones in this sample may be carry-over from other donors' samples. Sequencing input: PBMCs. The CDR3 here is CASMPGLGARF. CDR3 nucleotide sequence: TGTGCCAGCATGCCGGGACTAGGGGCCCGGTTT.